This T cell receptor (beta chain) was obtained from a study of blood T cell repertoires in COVID-19. Across the study: Sites across the United States, Italy and Spain contributed samples from acute and convalescent COVID-19.

In the authors' workflow: Cell counts per sample came from amplifying reference gene primers. Sequencing used immunoSEQ multiplex PCR; TCRdb keeps in-frame clones, though not all of them. V, J and clone size reflect that table, while D and trimming were determined from the DNA. The profile shows 100,000 to 150,000 clones, almost 85% of them singletons. The sequenced material came from peripheral blood. This sequence originates from a woman younger than 45 who had recovered from COVID-19.

This CDR3 reads CASSYGGRASLNEQFF. The CDR3 DNA reads TGTGCCAGCAGTTACGGCGGGAGGGCCTCGCTCAATGAGCAGTTCTTC. This sequence joins TRBV6-5 and TRBJ2-1; 9 bases are shared with TRBD2. The trim removed 2 bases at V and 6 bases at J, leaving 8 bases unmatched. CDR1 MNHEY and CDR2 SVGAGI come from the germline V gene. This CDR3 comprises 16 residues.